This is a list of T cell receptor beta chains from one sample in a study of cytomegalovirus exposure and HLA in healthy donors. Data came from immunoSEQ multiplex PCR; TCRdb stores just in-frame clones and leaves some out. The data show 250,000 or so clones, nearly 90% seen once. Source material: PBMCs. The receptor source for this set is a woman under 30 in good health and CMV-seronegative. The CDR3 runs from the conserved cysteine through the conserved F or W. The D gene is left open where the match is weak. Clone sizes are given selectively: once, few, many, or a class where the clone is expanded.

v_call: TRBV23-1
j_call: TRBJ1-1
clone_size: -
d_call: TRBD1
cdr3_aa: CAIGTGTDMNTEAFF
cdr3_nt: TGCGCCATCGGAACCGGGACAGACATGAACACTGAAGCTTTCTTT

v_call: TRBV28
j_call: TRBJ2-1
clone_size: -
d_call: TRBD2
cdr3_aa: CASSLLAGGGYEQFF
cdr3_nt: TGTGCCAGCAGTTTACTCGCGGGGGGGGGCTATGAGCAGTTCTTC

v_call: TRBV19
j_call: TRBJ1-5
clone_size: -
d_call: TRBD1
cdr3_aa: CASSLQGADQPQHF
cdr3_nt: TGTGCCAGTAGTTTACAGGGGGCCGATCAGCCCCAGCATTTT

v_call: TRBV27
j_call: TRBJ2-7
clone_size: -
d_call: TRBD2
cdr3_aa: CASSFLAGLGGEQYF
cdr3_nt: TGTGCCAGCAGTTTTTTAGCGGGGCTGGGGGGCGAGCAGTACTTC

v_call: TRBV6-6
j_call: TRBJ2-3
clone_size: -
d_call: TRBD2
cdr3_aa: CASSKSGLAADTQYF
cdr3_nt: TGTGCCAGCTCCAAGTCGGGACTAGCGGCAGATACGCAGTATTTT

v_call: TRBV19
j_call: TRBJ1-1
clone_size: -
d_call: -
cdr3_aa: CASSSPGWNTEAFF
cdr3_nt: TGTGCCAGTAGTAGCCCCGGGTGGAACACTGAAGCTTTCTTT

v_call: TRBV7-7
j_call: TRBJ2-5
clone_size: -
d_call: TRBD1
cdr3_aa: CASSPPPGQGFIQTQYF
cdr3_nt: TGTGCCAGCAGCCCCCCCCCGGGACAGGGTTTTATCCAGACCCAGTACTTC

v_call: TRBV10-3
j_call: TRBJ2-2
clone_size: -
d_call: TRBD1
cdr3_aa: CAISESAGGTGELFF
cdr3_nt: TGTGCCATCAGTGAGTCGGCAGGGGGCACCGGGGAGCTGTTTTTT

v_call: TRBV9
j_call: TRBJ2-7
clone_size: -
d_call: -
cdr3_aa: CASSVEDTSYEQYF
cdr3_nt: TGTGCCAGCAGCGTAGAGGACACCTCCTACGAGCAGTACTTC

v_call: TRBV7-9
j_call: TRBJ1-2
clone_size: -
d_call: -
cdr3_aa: CASSPRPGARGADTF
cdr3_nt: TGTGCCAGCAGCCCTAGGCCAGGGGCCCGGGGGGCGGACACCTTC

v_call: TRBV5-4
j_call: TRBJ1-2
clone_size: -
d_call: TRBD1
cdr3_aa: CASSLDAAQGADGYTF
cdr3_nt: TGTGCCAGCAGCCTGGACGCTGCACAGGGGGCGGATGGCTACACCTTC

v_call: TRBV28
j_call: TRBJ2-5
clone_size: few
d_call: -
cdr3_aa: CASSPHPPEAETQYF
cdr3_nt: TGTGCCAGCAGTCCACACCCCCCCGAGGCAGAGACCCAGTACTTC

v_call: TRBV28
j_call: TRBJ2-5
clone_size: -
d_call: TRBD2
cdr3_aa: CASSFTSGQETQYF
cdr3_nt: TGTGCCAGCAGTTTTACTAGCGGCCAAGAGACCCAGTACTTC

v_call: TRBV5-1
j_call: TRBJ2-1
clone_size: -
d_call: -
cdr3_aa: CASSPFPDGGTHNEQFF
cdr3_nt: TGCGCCAGCAGCCCCTTCCCGGACGGGGGTACTCATAATGAGCAGTTCTTC

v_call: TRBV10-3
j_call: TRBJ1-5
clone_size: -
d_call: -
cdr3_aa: CAISDGGLNSNQPQHF
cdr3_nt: TGTGCCATCTCGGATGGGGGACTAAATAGCAATCAGCCCCAGCATTTT

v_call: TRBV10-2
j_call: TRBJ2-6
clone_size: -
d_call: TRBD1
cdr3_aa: CASSEGTGSPGANVLTF
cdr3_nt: TGCGCCAGCAGTGAGGGGACAGGGTCCCCTGGGGCCAACGTCCTGACTTTC

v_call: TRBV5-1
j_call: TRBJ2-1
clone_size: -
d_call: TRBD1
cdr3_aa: CASSQGQGGNEQFF
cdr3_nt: TGCGCCAGCAGCCAAGGACAGGGAGGTAATGAGCAGTTCTTC

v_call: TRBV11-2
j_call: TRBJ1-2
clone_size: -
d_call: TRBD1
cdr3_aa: CASSSDRVGGYTF
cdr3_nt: TGTGCCAGCAGCTCTGACAGGGTGGGTGGCTACACCTTC

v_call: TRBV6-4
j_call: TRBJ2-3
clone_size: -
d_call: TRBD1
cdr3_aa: CASSERQGDSTDTQYF
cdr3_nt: TGTGCCAGCAGTGAGCGACAGGGGGACAGCACAGATACGCAGTATTTT

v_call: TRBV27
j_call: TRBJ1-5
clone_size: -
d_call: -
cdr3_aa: CASSSPDQPQHF
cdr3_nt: TGTGCCAGCAGTTCCCCAGATCAGCCCCAGCATTTT

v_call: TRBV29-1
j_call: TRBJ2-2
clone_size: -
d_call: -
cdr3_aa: CSVFERSYSGELFF
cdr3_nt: TGCAGCGTTTTCGAACGATCCTATTCCGGGGAGCTGTTTTTT

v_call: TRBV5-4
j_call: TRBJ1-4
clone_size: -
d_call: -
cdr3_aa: CASSLSGFDEKLFF
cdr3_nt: TGTGCCAGCAGCTTGTCGGGATTTGATGAAAAACTGTTTTTT

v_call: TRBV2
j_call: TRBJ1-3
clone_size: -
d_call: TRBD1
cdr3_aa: CASRKDRGHRGINTIYF
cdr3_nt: TGTGCCAGCAGGAAGGACAGGGGGCATCGGGGGATAAACACCATATATTTT

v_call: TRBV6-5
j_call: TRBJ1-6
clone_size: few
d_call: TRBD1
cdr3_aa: CASSYGRTGVSPLHF
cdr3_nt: TGTGCCAGCAGTTACGGGAGGACAGGGGTATCACCCCTCCACTTT

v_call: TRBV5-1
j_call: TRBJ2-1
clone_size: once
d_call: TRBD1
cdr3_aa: CASSLDTRGEQFF
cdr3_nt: TGCGCCAGCAGCTTGGACACCAGGGGGGAGCAGTTCTTC

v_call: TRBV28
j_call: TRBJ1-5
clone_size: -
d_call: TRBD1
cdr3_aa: CASATGNQPQHF
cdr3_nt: TGTGCCAGCGCGACAGGGAATCAGCCCCAGCATTTT

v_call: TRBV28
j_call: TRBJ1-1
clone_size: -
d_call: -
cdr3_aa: CASPRDLSPGITEAFF
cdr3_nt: TGTGCCAGCCCCCGAGACCTCAGCCCCGGGATCACTGAAGCTTTCTTT

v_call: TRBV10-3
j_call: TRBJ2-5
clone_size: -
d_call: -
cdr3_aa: CAISESTALAKTQYF
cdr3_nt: TGTGCCATCAGTGAGTCGACTGCCCTAGCGAAGACCCAGTACTTC

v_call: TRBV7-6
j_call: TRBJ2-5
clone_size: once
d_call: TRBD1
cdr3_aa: CASSLPTTRQGDGQETQYF
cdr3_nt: TGTGCCAGCAGCTTACCAACAACACGACAGGGAGATGGCCAAGAGACCCAGTACTTC

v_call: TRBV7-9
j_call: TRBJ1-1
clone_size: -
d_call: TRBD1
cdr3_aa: CASSSGGEAFF
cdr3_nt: TGTGCCAGCAGCTCAGGGGGGGAAGCTTTCTTT

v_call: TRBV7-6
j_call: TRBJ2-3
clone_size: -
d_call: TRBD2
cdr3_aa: CASSPLTSGGSTDTQYF
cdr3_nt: TGTGCCAGCAGCCCCCTGACTAGCGGGGGTAGCACAGATACGCAGTATTTT